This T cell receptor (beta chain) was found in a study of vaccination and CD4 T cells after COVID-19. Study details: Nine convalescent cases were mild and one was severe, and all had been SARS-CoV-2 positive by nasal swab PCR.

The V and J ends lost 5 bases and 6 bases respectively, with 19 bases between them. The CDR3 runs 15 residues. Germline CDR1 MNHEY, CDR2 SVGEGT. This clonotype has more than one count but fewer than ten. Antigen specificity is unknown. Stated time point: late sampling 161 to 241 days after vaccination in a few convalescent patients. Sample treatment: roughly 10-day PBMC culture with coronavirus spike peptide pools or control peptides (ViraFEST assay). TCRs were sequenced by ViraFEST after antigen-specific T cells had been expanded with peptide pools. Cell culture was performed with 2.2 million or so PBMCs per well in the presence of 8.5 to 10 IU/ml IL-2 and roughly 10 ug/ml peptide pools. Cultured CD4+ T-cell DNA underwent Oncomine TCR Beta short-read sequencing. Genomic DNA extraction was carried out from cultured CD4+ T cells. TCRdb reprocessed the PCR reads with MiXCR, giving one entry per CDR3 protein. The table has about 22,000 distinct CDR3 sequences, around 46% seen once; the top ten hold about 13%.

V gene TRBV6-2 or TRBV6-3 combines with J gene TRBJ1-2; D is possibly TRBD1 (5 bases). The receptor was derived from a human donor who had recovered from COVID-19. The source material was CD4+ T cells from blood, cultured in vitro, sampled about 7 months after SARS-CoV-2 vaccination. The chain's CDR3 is CASSLRGAGSNGYTF. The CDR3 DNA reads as TGTGCCAGCAGTCTCCGCGGGGCAGGATCGAATGGCTACACCTTC.